These 32 T cell receptor beta chains originate from one sample sequenced in a study of read filtering for tumor transcriptome and immune sequencing. From approximately 430 ng of RNA, a library with molecular barcoded alpha/delta and beta/gamma adaptors was made. TCRdb itself ran the reads through MiXCR, one entry per CDR3 protein. The sample includes about 40,000 distinct CDR3 sequences, approximately 15% of them seen just once. The specimen sequenced was a population of CD138-negative cells sorted from bone marrow. The receptor source for this set is a donor at least 40 years old with multiple myeloma.

This clonotype was observed many times. V gene TRBV29-1 combines with J gene TRBJ1-1; unclear D gene. The V end was cut by 6 bases, the J end by 0 bases, with 14 bases between. CDR1 is SQVTM and CDR2 is ANQGSEA in the germline V gene. The CDR3 is 14 amino acids. The CDR3 DNA reads TGCAGCGTCACTTTGGAGTACATGAACACTGAAGCTTTCTTT. It yields the protein CSVTLEYMNTEAFF. The full variable domain, with the rest looked up from reference TRBV29-1 and TRBJ1-1, is SAVISQKPSRDICQRGTSLTIQCQVDSQVTMMFWYRQQPGQSLTLIATANQGSEATYESGFVIDKFPISRPNLTFSTLTVSNMSPEDSSIYLCSVTLEYMNTEAFFGQGTRLTVV.

CDR3 residues: CSVDIGSTDTQYF. The CDR3 DNA reads TGCAGCGTTGATATAGGAAGCACAGATACGCAGTATTTT. The chain has TRBV29-1 and TRBJ2-3; D unclear. The V gene lost 3 bases and the J gene lost 0 bases, with 7 bases spanning the gap. The CDR3 consists of 13 residues. Germline V gene sequence: CDR1 SQVTM, CDR2 ANQGSEA.

This clonotype has at least ten counts. The rearrangement joins TRBV6-1 to TRBJ2-5, with 8 positions matching TRBD1. The CDR3 spans 14 residues. V was pared by 6 bases and J by 2 bases, with 5 bases of the junction left unmatched. The germline V gene encodes CDR1 MNHNS and CDR2 SASEGT. The CDR3 DNA reads TGTGCCAGCAGAACGGGACAGGTACAAGAGACCCAGTACTTC. It translates to CASRTGQVQETQYF.

In its sample, this clonotype was seen many times. This sequence joins TRBV6-1 and TRBJ2-2, with 7 bases identical to TRBD1. This CDR3 has 14 residues. V lost 3 bases, J lost 4 bases, and 2 bases stayed unmatched. Germline loops: CDR1 MNHNS, CDR2 SASEGT. CDR3 residues: CASSDKGATGELFF. CDR3 nucleotide sequence: TGTGCCAGCAGTGACAAGGGGGCCACCGGGGAGCTGTTTTTT.

This chain uses TRBV27 with TRBJ2-5; D may be TRBD1 or TRBD2 (5 bases each). V shed 3 bases and J shed 7 bases, with 21 bases lying between them. CDR3 size: 16 residues. Germline V gene data show CDR1 as MNHEY and CDR2 as SMNVEV (reference sequence). Written as DNA, the CDR3 is TGTGCCAGCAGTTTTACAGTGAGGGGTTATAGGGGGACCCAGTACTTC. Residues: CASSFTVRGYRGTQYF.

On this clonotype: One end of the junction is discordant with germline, which a read error may explain. The V gene is TRBV5-5, the J gene TRBJ2-1; D is possibly TRBD1 or TRBD2 (5 bases each). Germline V gene lookup returns CDR1 SGHKS and CDR2 YYEKEE (reference sequence). The CDR3 covers 13 residues. The CDR3 loop is CACSLGDRDEQFF. DNA of the CDR3: TGTGCCTGCAGCTTGGGAGATCGGGACGAGCAGTTCTTC.

At least ten counts were recorded for this clonotype. The chain combines TRBV7-6 with TRBJ2-7; 7 nucleotides agree with TRBD2. Germline V gene lookup returns CDR1 SGHVS and CDR2 FNYEAQ. V lost 3 bases to trimming and J lost 1 base; unmatched junction nucleotides: 3. The CDR3 is 14 amino acids. CDR3 bases: TGTGCCAGCAGCTTGTACGGGAGGTCCTACGAGCAGTACTTC. Its protein is CASSLYGRSYEQYF.

In regard to this clonotype: At one end, the junction sequence differs from germline, possibly due to a read error. The chain couples TRBV4-1 to TRBJ2-1; D gene ambiguous. The V gene's germline CDR1 is MGHRA and CDR2 YSYEKL. This CDR3 contains 15 residues. The CDR3 here is CASGDYLNSYNEQFF. CDR3 nucleotide sequence: TGCGCCAGCGGGGATTACTTAAACTCCTACAATGAGCAGTTTTTC.

This clonotype has only a few counts. A much larger clone sits a single nucleotide away, making a read error possible. The CDR3 is CASSVAGFGQFF. The CDR3 nucleotides read TGTGCCAGCAGCGTAGCGGGTTTTGGGCAGTTCTTC. The chain has TRBV28 and TRBJ2-1; 7 nucleotides align to TRBD2. This CDR3 comprises 12 residues. CDR1 and CDR2 (germline): MDHEN, SYDVKM. V lost 6 bases to trimming and J lost 12 bases; unmatched junction nucleotides: 8.

This clonotype has at least ten counts. The CDR3 bases are TGCGCCAGCAGCTTGTACGCTGGGGCCAACGTCCTGACTTTC. Translation: CASSLYAGANVLTF. The V gene is TRBV5-1, the J gene TRBJ2-6; the D is unclear. CDR1 and CDR2 from the germline V gene are SGHRS and YFSETQ. There are 14 residues in the CDR3. Trimming shortened V by 1 base and J by 2 bases, and 4 bases separated the two germline ends.

This clonotype was picked up a small number of times. The genes are TRBV7-9 and TRBJ1-1; D remains ambiguous. V gave up 3 bases and J gave up 2 bases, with 10 bases separating them. The CDR3 consists of 14 residues. Germline assignment: CDR1 SEHNR and CDR2 FQNEAQ (reference sequence). CDR3 protein: CASSLKAGNTEAFF. As DNA, the CDR3 is TGTGCCAGCAGCTTGAAGGCAGGTAACACTGAAGCTTTCTTT.

Ten or more counts support this clonotype. V is TRBV15 and J is TRBJ1-2, with TRBD1 matching over 7 bases. V trimming: 0 bases; J trimming: 1 base; junction bases outside the gene matches: 8. The V gene's germline CDR1 is LNHNV and CDR2 YYDKDF (reference sequence). The CDR3 has 17 residues. The CDR3 is CATSRDNDGTDNYGYTF. DNA of the CDR3: TGTGCCACCAGCAGAGATAATGACGGGACAGATAACTATGGCTACACCTTC.

This clonotype was counted many times. The chain is built from TRBV14 and TRBJ2-1, with a tentative D call TRBD1 (6 bases). Trimming took off 4 bases at V and 5 bases at J, with 15 bases between the two ends. The CDR3 runs to 15 residues. Germline loops: CDR1 SGHDN, CDR2 FVKESK. CDR3 sequence reads: CASSRSRGGNNEQFF. The DNA of the CDR3 is TGTGCCAGCAGCCGAAGTCGAGGGGGTAACAATGAGCAGTTCTTC.

This clonotype was seen at least ten times. The chain's CDR3 is CAISESTLAGEVADTQYF. DNA for the CDR3: TGTGCCATCAGTGAGTCGACACTAGCGGGAGAGGTTGCAGATACGCAGTATTTT. This sequence joins TRBV10-3 and TRBJ2-3; TRBD2 matches at 11 bases. CDR1 ENHRY and CDR2 SYGVKD come from the germline V gene. Trimming removed 0 bases from V and 4 bases from J; junction bases left unmatched: 9. The CDR3 sequence is 18 residues long.

This clonotype was observed at least ten times. CDR3 sequence reads: CASSLASNQPQHF. The DNA for the CDR3 is TGTGCCAGCAGCTTAGCCAGCAATCAGCCCCAGCATTTT. J is TRBJ1-5 and V is TRBV7-2, with D uncertain. The CDR3 covers 13 residues. Trimming removed 0 bases at V and 1 base at J, with 1 base between. CDR1 is SGHTA, CDR2 FQGNSA, per germline. Supplemented by reference TRBV7-2 and TRBJ1-5, the full variable domain reads GAGVSQSPSNKVTEKGKDVELRCDPISGHTALYWYRQSLGQGLEFLIYFQGNSAPDKSGLPSDRFSAERTGGSVSTLTIQRTQQEDSAVYLCASSLASNQPQHFGDGTRLSIL.

There are a few counts of this clonotype. This sequence joins TRBV2 and TRBJ2-3; possible D gene TRBD1, 5 bases. Germline lookup yields CDR1 SNHLY and CDR2 FYNNEI. V lost 6 bases to trimming and J lost 3 bases, with 13 bases between them. This CDR3 has 14 residues. The CDR3 DNA follows: TGTGCCAGCAGCTACCAGGACATGACAGATACGCAGTATTTT. This encodes CASSYQDMTDTQYF.

At least ten counts were recorded for this clonotype. The V and J genes are TRBV10-3 and TRBJ1-2; the D is unclear. Trimming removed 10 bases at V and 0 bases at J, with 6 bases between. The CDR3 is 11 amino acids. Germline V lookup: CDR1 ENHRY, CDR2 SYGVKD. CDR3 sequence: CATNSNYGYTF. CDR3 sequence (DNA): TGTGCCACTAATTCTAACTATGGCTACACCTTC.

The chain recombines TRBV7-8 with TRBJ2-7; 16 bases map to TRBD2. In germline, CDR1 is SGHVS, CDR2 FQNEAQ. After removal of 0 bases from V and 7 bases from J, the junction contained 6 bases not matched to a gene. The CDR3 is 17 amino acids. CDR3 in amino acids: CASSLAQGLAGGQEQYF. The CDR3 DNA is TGTGCCAGCAGCTTAGCGCAGGGACTAGCGGGAGGGCAGGAGCAGTACTTC.

Concerning this clonotype itself: This may be a read error: a much more frequent sequence differs by one nucleotide. The conserved closing phenylalanine or tryptophan is absent in this CDR3, likely reflecting a read error. J is TRBJ1-2 and V is TRBV6-2 or TRBV6-3; tentative D call: TRBD1 (5 bases). Trimming stripped 5 bases from V and 8 bases from J, with 15 bases between. CDR3 size: 13 residues. Germline V CDR1 and CDR2: MNHEY, SVGEGT. This CDR3 reads CASSQYGAGGYTL. DNA of the CDR3: TGTGCCAGCAGTCAATACGGGGCCGGAGGCTACACCCTC.

The table lists this clonotype with many counts. This sequence joins TRBV5-1 and TRBJ2-5; 7 bases agree with TRBD1. CDR1 is SGHRS and CDR2 is YFSETQ in the germline V gene. CDR3 length: 13 amino acids. Losses at the gene ends were 7 bases for V and 1 base for J; bases not matched to a gene: 4. CDR3 DNA sequence: TGCGCCAGCCACAGGGGATCCCAAGAGACCCAGTACTTC. Its protein product is CASHRGSQETQYF.

The gene calls are TRBV20-1 and TRBJ2-3; D possibly corresponds to TRBD2 (6 bases). The length of the CDR3 is 15 residues. V was cut by 6 bases and J by 2 bases, with 18 bases left in between. Germline CDR1 DFQATT, CDR2 SNEGSKA (reference sequence). The CDR3 bases are TGCAGTGCCCCCGTCCCTAGCGAGAACACAGATACGCAGTATTTT. Its protein product is CSAPVPSENTDTQYF.

V gene TRBV6-2 or TRBV6-3 combines with J gene TRBJ2-3; TRBD2 agrees at 11 bases. This CDR3 contains 14 residues. The junction had 5 bases not matched to a gene; V was cut back by 5 bases and J by 7 bases. CDR1 is MNHEY and CDR2 is SVGEGT in the germline V gene. This chain's CDR3 is CASSTTSGKHTQYF. CDR3 DNA sequence: TGTGCCAGCAGTACGACTAGCGGGAAACATACGCAGTATTTT.

This clonotype was seen repeatedly, ten times or more. The chain joins TRBV11-2 to TRBJ2-2; the D is unclear. CDR3 length equals 14 residues. V shed 4 bases and J shed 5 bases, with 11 bases lying between them. The V gene's germline CDR1 is SGHAT and CDR2 FQNNGV. CDR3 region: CASSSPRRTGELFF. CDR3 DNA sequence: TGTGCCAGCAGCTCACCCCGTCGGACCGGGGAGCTGTTTTTT.

This clonotype occurred many times. CDR3 nucleotide sequence: TGTGCCAGCAGTTTTCCGGAAGGTAGCGGGTCCTACGAGCAGTACTTC. This gives the protein CASSFPEGSGSYEQYF. The chain joins TRBV12-3 or TRBV12-4 to TRBJ2-7; 7 positions agree with TRBD2. V dropped 3 bases and J dropped 1; count of bases not matched to a gene: 9. The CDR3 consists of 16 residues.

This clonotype has at least ten counts. The V call is TRBV20-1, the J call TRBJ1-6; D is unclear. The V gene's germline CDR1 is DFQATT and CDR2 SNEGSKA (reference sequence). CDR3 length: 13 amino acids. The V end was cut by 0 bases, the J end by 7 bases, with 7 bases between. CDR3 loop: CSARDSGNSPLHF. CDR3 bases: TGCAGTGCTAGAGATTCGGGGAATTCACCCCTCCACTTT.

A word on this clonotype: This may come from a read error, since a much larger clone is one base off. The rearrangement joins TRBV28 to TRBJ2-5, with a tentative D call TRBD1 (5 bases). Germline CDR1 MDHEN, CDR2 SYDVKM. Trimming stripped 3 bases from V and 6 bases from J, with 11 bases between. The CDR3 length is 13 residues. CDR3 residues: CASSFYRRKTQYF. In nucleotides, the CDR3 is TGTGCCAGCAGTTTTTACAGGCGGAAGACCCAGTACTTC.

This clonotype was detected ten times or more. V is TRBV29-1 and J is TRBJ2-4; 7 bases are a match to TRBD1. This CDR3 has 17 amino acids. V lost 7 bases to trimming and J lost 2 bases; unmatched junction nucleotides: 17. The V gene's germline CDR1 is SQVTM and CDR2 ANQGSEA. DNA of the CDR3: TGCAGCGCCCAAATATCGAAGGGGGCGCCGTCCAAAAACATTCAGTACTTC. The encoded protein is CSAQISKGAPSKNIQYF.

A note on this clonotype: A far larger clone is a single base away, which makes a read error likely. No conserved phenylalanine or tryptophan is present at the end of the CDR3, so a read error is the likely explanation. This chain joins TRBV11-2 and TRBJ2-5; no definite D call. The CDR3 is 13 residues long. Germline V CDR1 and CDR2: SGHAT, FQNNGV. The germline V and J ends were trimmed by 6 bases and 0 bases, with 8 bases remaining between them. The CDR3 protein is CASSVSYQETQYV. Written as DNA, the CDR3 is TGTGCCAGCAGTGTCAGTTACCAAGAGACCCAGTACGTC.

Of note for this clonotype: Compared with germline, one end of the junction differs, possibly owing to a read error. The V gene is TRBV28, the J gene TRBJ1-2, with D uncertain. CDR3 length: 12 amino acids. The germline CDR1 and CDR2 sequences are MDHEN and SYDVKM. CDR3 sequence reads: CAGSLYPIGYTF. The CDR3 coding sequence is TGTGCCGGCAGTTTATACCCTATAGGCTACACCTTC.

In its sample, this clonotype was seen many times. This chain links TRBV20-1 with TRBJ2-5; perhaps TRBD2 as D (6 bases). The CDR3 covers 15 residues. Germline V gene sequence: CDR1 DFQATT, CDR2 SNEGSKA (reference sequence). The ends were cut back, 3 bases at V and 5 bases at J, with 19 bases in the middle. CDR3 coding DNA: TGCAGTGCTAGGTCCGGTCGGAGCGCGGGGGAGACCCAGTACTTC. Translating gives CSARSGRSAGETQYF.

By frequency in the sample, this clonotype is medium-sized. This sequence joins TRBV2 and TRBJ2-1; 13 bases match TRBD2. Germline CDR1 is SNHLY and CDR2 is FYNNEI. J was trimmed by 0 bases and V by 2 bases; bases with no gene match: 7. The CDR3 extends over 19 amino acids. The CDR3 protein is CASSEWGLAGTPSYNEQFF. DNA of the CDR3: TGTGCCAGCAGTGAATGGGGACTAGCGGGAACCCCCTCCTACAATGAGCAGTTCTTC.

This clonotype was counted ten times or more. The genes are TRBV3-1 and TRBJ1-5, with D unresolved. The CDR3 extends over 13 amino acids. Trimming stripped 1 base from V and 7 bases from J, with 8 bases between. In germline, CDR1 is LGHDT, CDR2 YNNKEL (reference sequence). The CDR3 protein is CASSQGQSQPQHF. In nucleotides, the CDR3 is TGTGCCAGCAGCCAAGGGCAGTCGCAGCCCCAGCATTTT.